These T cell receptor beta chains were read from a single sample in a study of T-cell reconstitution after alpha-beta-depleted transplantation in children. TCRdb reprocessed the PCR reads with MiXCR, giving one entry per CDR3 protein. In the table there are a few hundred thousand distinct CDR3 sequences, roughly 14% of which are singletons. The source material was PBMCs, sampled from the stem cell graft. These receptors were collected from a human donor who donated a stem cell graft to a child with Fanconi anemia. Each CDR3 is given with its conserved first and last residue. A D gene is named only where the DNA matches it firmly.

TRBJ2-3	15	TRBV5-1	NA	CASSFADRRTDTQYF
TRBJ2-3	16	TRBV5-1	TRBD2	CASSPIAGVNTDTQYF
TRBJ1-2	15	TRBV19	NA	CASSIAGAHFYGYTF
TRBJ2-1	15	TRBV9	NA	CASSAGRGLYNEQFF
TRBJ1-4	15	TRBV5-1	NA	CASSLGGAAVEKLFF
TRBJ2-3	12	TRBV29-1	NA	CSVRVMRDTQYF
TRBJ2-6	13	TRBV10-3	NA	CAISETGANVLTF
TRBJ2-3	14	TRBV30	TRBD1	CAWSPGQGLDTQYF
TRBJ2-2	14	TRBV5-1	NA	CASSTSQGSGELFF
TRBJ1-2	12	TRBV20-1	NA	CSARGAEYGYTF
TRBJ1-1	14	TRBV6-5	NA	CASRPANLNTEAFF
TRBJ2-1	15	TRBV9	TRBD2	CASSERGGSFNEQFF
TRBJ1-6	14	TRBV10-3	TRBD1	CAISSGTGNSPLHF
TRBJ2-2	13	TRBV6-4	NA	CASKEGTTGELFF
TRBJ2-1	21	TRBV5-6	NA	CASSLGGAQAGFLQFHNEQFF
TRBJ2-1	12	TRBV10-3	NA	CAISESQGRFFF
TRBJ2-3	15	TRBV10-3	NA	CAISDRTVLTHTQYF
TRBJ2-7	13	TRBV10-3	TRBD1	CAISDGQGNEQYF
TRBJ2-1	14	TRBV6-1	NA	CASSGTSSYNEQFF
TRBJ2-3	17	TRBV4-3	TRBD2	CASSPFAAGGSTDTQYF
TRBJ1-2	18	TRBV15	TRBD1	CATSRDPPSGQDLWGYTF
TRBJ1-3	14	TRBV5-1	NA	CASSPGEAGNTIYF
TRBJ2-4	12	TRBV7-9	NA	CASSEIGNIQYF
TRBJ2-3	18	TRBV20-1	NA	CSARPPAGTPVNTDTQYF
TRBJ1-6	13	TRBV12-3/TRBV12-4	NA	CASSTGLNSPLHF
TRBJ2-2	15	TRBV2	NA	CASRRDSANTGELFF
TRBJ1-5	14	TRBV20-1	NA	CSARRQWSNQPQHF
TRBJ2-5	15	TRBV5-4	TRBD2	CASSLVVAGQETQYF
TRBJ2-6	20	TRBV4-2	NA	CASSQDPRSAGVLWANVLTF
TRBJ2-2	17	TRBV6-5	TRBD2	CASSYGLAGGNTGELFF
TRBJ2-7	15	TRBV3-1	NA	CASSQDWALTYEQYF
TRBJ2-1	15	TRBV12-3/TRBV12-4	TRBD2	CASTISGGAYNEQFF
TRBJ2-7	14	TRBV15	TRBD2	CATSKLAVSYEQYF
TRBJ1-1	14	TRBV12-3/TRBV12-4	NA	CASSLQIMNTEAFF
TRBJ1-1	15	TRBV6-1	NA	CASMLQGGGNTEAFF
TRBJ2-5	17	TRBV4-3	NA	CASSQAPSSGAGETQYF